The sequence of this T cell receptor beta chain was determined in a study of shared clonotypes between healthy human individuals. In the sorted-subset replicate PCRs, approximately 200 ng DNA, 25,000 to 35,000 T cell genomes, was used. Sequencing was performed with immunoSEQ multiplex PCR; in TCRdb, only in-frame clones are kept and a portion is missing. The repertoire consists of fewer than 850,000 clones, with roughly 78% occurring once and the leading ten covering approximately 2%. This clone was picked up many times. Trimming removed 2 bases from V and 4 bases from J; junction bases left unmatched: 5. Germline values: CDR1 LGHNA, CDR2 YNFKEQ. This CDR3 region has 14 residues.

V usage is TRBV4-2 and J usage is TRBJ2-7, with 7 nucleotides matching TRBD2. The sequence derives from a woman aged 25 to 39 in good health. Sequencing was performed on memory CD4+ T cells sorted from blood. Sample subset: CD45RA-negative fraction. CDR3 region: CASSQREDGYEQYF. CDR3 DNA: TGTGCCAGCAGCCAACGGGAGGATGGGTACGAGCAGTACTTC.